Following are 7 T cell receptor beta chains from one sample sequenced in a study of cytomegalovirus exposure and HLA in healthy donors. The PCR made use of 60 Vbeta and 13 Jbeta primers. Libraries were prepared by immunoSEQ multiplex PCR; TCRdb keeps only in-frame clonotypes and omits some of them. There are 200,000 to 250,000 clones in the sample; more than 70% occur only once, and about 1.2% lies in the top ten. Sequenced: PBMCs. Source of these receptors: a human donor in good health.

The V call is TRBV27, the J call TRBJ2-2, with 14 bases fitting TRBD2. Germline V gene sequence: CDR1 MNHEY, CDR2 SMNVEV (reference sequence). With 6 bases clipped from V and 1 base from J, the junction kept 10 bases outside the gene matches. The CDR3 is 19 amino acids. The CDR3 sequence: CASRYLGLAGGGNTGELFF. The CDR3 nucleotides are TGTGCCAGCAGATACCTTGGACTAGCGGGAGGTGGGAACACCGGGGAGCTGTTTTTT.

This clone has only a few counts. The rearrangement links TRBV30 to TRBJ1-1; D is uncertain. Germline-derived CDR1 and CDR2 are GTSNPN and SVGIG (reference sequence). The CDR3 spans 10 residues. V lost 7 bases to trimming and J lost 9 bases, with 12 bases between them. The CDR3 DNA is TGTGCCTCGGGCGAGGGCCAAGCTTTCTTT. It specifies CASGEGQAFF.

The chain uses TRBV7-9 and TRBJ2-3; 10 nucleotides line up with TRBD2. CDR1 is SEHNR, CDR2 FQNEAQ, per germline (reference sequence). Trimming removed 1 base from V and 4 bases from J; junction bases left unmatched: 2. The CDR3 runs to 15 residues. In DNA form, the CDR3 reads TGTGCCAGCAGCTTAGTGAGCGGGAGGGCAGATACGCAGTATTTT. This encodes CASSLVSGRADTQYF.

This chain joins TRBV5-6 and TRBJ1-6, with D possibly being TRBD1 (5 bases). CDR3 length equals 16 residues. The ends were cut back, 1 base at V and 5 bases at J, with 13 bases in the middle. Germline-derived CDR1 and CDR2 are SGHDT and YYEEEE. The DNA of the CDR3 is TGTGCCAGCAGCTTGCTTCAGGGTCTTGATAATTCACCCCTCCACTTT. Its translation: CASSLLQGLDNSPLHF. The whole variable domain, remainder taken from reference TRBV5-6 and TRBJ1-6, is DAGVTQSPTHLIKTRGQQVTLRCSPKSGHDTVSWYQQALGQGPQFIFQYYEEEERQRGNFPDRFSGHQFPNYSSELNVNALLLGDSALYLCASSLLQGLDNSPLHFGNGTRLTVT.

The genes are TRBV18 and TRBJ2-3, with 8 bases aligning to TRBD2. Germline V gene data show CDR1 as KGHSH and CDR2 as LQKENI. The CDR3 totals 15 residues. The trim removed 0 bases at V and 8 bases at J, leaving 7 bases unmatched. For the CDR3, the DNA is TGTGCCAGCTCACCACCGAGGGCGGGAGGAGGTACGCAGTATTTT. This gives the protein CASSPPRAGGGTQYF. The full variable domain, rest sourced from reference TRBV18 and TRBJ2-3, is NAGVMQNPRHLVRRRGQEARLRCSPMKGHSHVYWYRQLPEEGLKFMVYLQKENIIDESGMPKERFSAEFPKEGPSILRIQQVVRGDSAAYFCASSPPRAGGGTQYFGPGTRLTVL.

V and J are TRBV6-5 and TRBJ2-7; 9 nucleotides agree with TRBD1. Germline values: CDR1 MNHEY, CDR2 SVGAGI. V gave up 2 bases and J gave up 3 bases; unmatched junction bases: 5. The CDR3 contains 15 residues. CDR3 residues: CASSYRRQGGYEQYF. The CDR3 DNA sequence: TGTGCCAGCAGTTACCGACGACAGGGGGGCTACGAGCAGTACTTC.

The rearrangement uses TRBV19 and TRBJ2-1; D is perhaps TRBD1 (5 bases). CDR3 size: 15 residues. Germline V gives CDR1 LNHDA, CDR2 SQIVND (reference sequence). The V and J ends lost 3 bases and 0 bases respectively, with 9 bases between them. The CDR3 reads CASSMGRTSYNEQFF. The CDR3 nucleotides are TGTGCCAGTAGTATGGGGCGGACCTCCTACAATGAGCAGTTCTTC.